The 7 T cell receptor beta chains below were found in one sample sequenced in a study of blood T cells in healthy people across ages. Together with a sample-barcoded 5' primer, a J-beta primer mix was included in a second PCR lasting about 7 to 11 cycles. TCRdb used MiXCR to reprocess the 5' RACE reads, holding one entry per CDR3 protein. This table has 700,000 or so distinct CDR3 sequences, roughly 20% appearing once. Sample: blood. These receptors were taken from a man between 70 and 80 years old in good health.

This clonotype was recorded a few times. The chain links TRBV6-5 to TRBJ1-2, with 10 nucleotides matching TRBD1. CDR1 is MNHEY, CDR2 SVGAGI, per germline. The CDR3 sequence is 17 residues long. The J segment lost 4 bases and the V segment lost 0 bases, leaving 8 bases of the junction unmatched. The CDR3 loop reads CASSYSGTGVSGYGYTF. In DNA form, the CDR3 reads TGTGCCAGCAGTTACTCCGGGACAGGGGTATCAGGCTATGGCTACACCTTC.

The sample holds one count of this clonotype. The chain is built from TRBV4-3 and TRBJ1-1; the D is unclear. This CDR3 is built from 15 residues. The V end was cut by 6 bases, the J end by 4 bases, with 18 bases between. CDR1 and CDR2 from the germline V gene are LGHNA and YSLEER. CDR3 in amino acids: CASSWSGGRTTEAFF. In DNA form, the CDR3 reads TGCGCCAGCAGTTGGTCAGGCGGGCGGACCACTGAAGCTTTCTTT.

This clonotype has at least ten counts. CDR3 sequence: CASSLWGTSGEQYV. CDR3 nucleotide sequence: TGCGCCAGCAGCTTGTGGGGGACTAGCGGCGAGCAGTACGTC. The chain couples TRBV5-1 to TRBJ2-7, with 11 bases lining up with TRBD2. Trimming cost V 1 base and J 6 bases; bases outside gene matches: 3. The V gene's germline CDR1 is SGHRS and CDR2 YFSETQ. This CDR3 comprises 14 residues.

This clonotype was counted a few times. The V call is TRBV6-5, the J call TRBJ2-7; D unclear. This CDR3 comprises 13 residues. CDR1 and CDR2 (germline): MNHEY, SVGAGI. Between the trimmed V and J ends, which lost 6 bases and 2 bases, there was a span of 11 bases. The CDR3 here is CASRATGAYEQYV. In DNA, the CDR3 is TGTGCCAGCAGAGCCACGGGTGCCTACGAGCAGTACGTC.

V gene TRBV7-2 combines with J gene TRBJ2-2; D unclear. The CDR3 is made up of 15 amino acids. Between the trimmed V and J ends, which lost 5 bases and 1 base, there was a span of 11 bases. CDR1 is SGHTA and CDR2 is FQGNSA in the germline V gene. The CDR3 DNA reads TGTGCCAGCAGCAGAACGGACGGGAACACCGGGGAGCTGTTTTTT. This translates into CASSRTDGNTGELFF.

In its sample, this clonotype was seen a few times. The chain recombines TRBV6-5 with TRBJ2-5; 9 nucleotides align to TRBD2. Germline values: CDR1 MNHEY, CDR2 SVGAGI. CDR3 length: 15 residues. J lost 4 bases, V lost 2 bases, and 5 bases had no gene match. The CDR3 loop reads CASSYSAGGRETQYF. The DNA of the CDR3 is TGTGCCAGCAGTTACAGTGCGGGGGGGCGAGAGACCCAGTACTTC.

This clonotype was recorded at least ten times. The chain has TRBV29-1 and TRBJ1-2; D is uncertain. This CDR3 has 13 amino acids. V lost 6 bases to trimming and J lost 8 bases, with 19 bases between them. In germline, CDR1 is SQVTM, CDR2 ANQGSEA. CDR3 sequence: CSVGGGIYMGYTF. The CDR3 DNA reads TGCAGCGTAGGTGGAGGGATCTATATGGGCTACACCTTC.